The 30 T cell receptor beta chains presented below share a single source sample, sequenced in a study of shared clonotypes between healthy human individuals. Naivety among CD8 cells was defined by CD45RO negativity and positive CCR7 selection, thereby excluding terminally differentiated effector memory CD45RA+ cells. Assay: immunoSEQ multiplex PCR; the TCRdb copy retains only in-frame clones and omits some. The sample includes about 2.1 million clones, around 93% of them seen just once. The sequenced sample was naive CD8+ T cells from PBMCs. These TCRs come from a man between 18 and 29 years old in good health. Some clones in this sample may be carry-over from other donors' samples.

The chain links TRBV9 to TRBJ2-2; 8 bases map to TRBD1. V was pared by 2 bases and J by 0 bases, with 6 bases of the junction left unmatched. The CDR3 consists of 17 residues. The germline gives CDR1 SGDLS, CDR2 YYNGEE. CDR3 in amino acids: CASSVAPGQANTGELFF. CDR3 sequence (DNA): TGTGCCAGCAGCGTCGCCCCGGGACAGGCGAACACCGGGGAGCTGTTTTTT.

The genes are TRBV5-6 and TRBJ1-1; D not resolved. CDR3 size: 14 residues. Germline V lookup: CDR1 SGHDT, CDR2 YYEEEE. Trimming cost V 0 bases and J 1 base, with 7 bases left between them. DNA for the CDR3: TGTGCCAGCAGCTTGGGACTACCGAACACTGAAGCTTTCTTT. Residues: CASSLGLPNTEAFF.

In nucleotides, the CDR3 is TGTGCCACCAGCAGAGATGGGGGGGTCCAAGAGACCCAGTACTTC. It is translated as CATSRDGGVQETQYF. The J gene is TRBJ2-5, the V gene TRBV15; 7 bases map to TRBD2. The CDR3 has 15 amino acids. Germline loops: CDR1 LNHNV, CDR2 YYDKDF (reference sequence). With V trimmed by 0 bases and J by 1 base, 2 bases remained unmatched.

This clone appeared once. V and J are TRBV28 and TRBJ2-3; no definite D call. The CDR3 runs 13 residues. V gave up 6 bases and J gave up 8 bases, with 15 bases separating them. CDR1 and CDR2 from the germline V gene are MDHEN and SYDVKM. The CDR3 loop reads CASRKDLPGTQYF. CDR3 nucleotide sequence: TGTGCCAGCAGAAAAGACCTGCCCGGTACGCAGTATTTT.

The chain recombines TRBV18 with TRBJ2-1; D gene uncertain. The germline gives CDR1 KGHSH, CDR2 LQKENI. This CDR3 has 12 amino acids. Trimming cost V 8 bases and J 7 bases, with 12 bases left between them. CDR3 sequence reads: CASRDGRNEQFF. For the CDR3, the DNA is TGTGCCAGCCGAGACGGGCGGAATGAGCAGTTCTTC.

The chain links TRBV7-9 to TRBJ1-5, with 7 nucleotides matching TRBD1. This CDR3 is built from 15 residues. The junction had 5 bases not matched to a gene; V was cut back by 4 bases and J by 2 bases. Germline V gives CDR1 SEHNR, CDR2 FQNEAQ (reference sequence). The CDR3: CASSSGDSGNQPQHF. The CDR3 bases are TGTGCCAGCAGCTCGGGGGACAGTGGCAATCAGCCCCAGCATTTT.

The chain carries TRBV19 and TRBJ1-2, with 8 bases that match TRBD1. Germline V gene sequence: CDR1 LNHDA, CDR2 SQIVND (reference sequence). The CDR3 totals 16 residues. The V gene end was trimmed by 6 bases and the J gene end by 4 bases; junction bases not matched to a gene: 13. Written as DNA, the CDR3 is TGTGCCAGTAGGGATCTAAGACAGGGGCCGGGCTATGGCTACACCTTC. It specifies CASRDLRQGPGYGYTF.

The chain combines TRBV4-1 with TRBJ2-7; D ambiguous. Germline-derived CDR1 and CDR2 are MGHRA and YSYEKL. The CDR3 has 14 residues. V lost 3 bases and J lost 2, with 11 bases in between. CDR3 in amino acids: CASSHELETYEQYF. CDR3 nucleotide sequence: TGCGCCAGCAGCCATGAACTTGAAACCTACGAGCAGTACTTC.

This chain uses TRBV21-1 with TRBJ1-1; the D segment call TRBD1 is taken from the table without a DNA check. TRBV21-1 is tagged as a pseudogene. This CDR3 region has 14 residues. The CDR3 coding sequence is TGTGCCGGGGGACAGGGCCGGCGGAACACTGAAGCTTTCTTT. It translates to CAGGQGRRNTEAFF.

The genes are TRBV28 and TRBJ2-7; possibly TRBD1 for D (5 bases). Looked up from germline, CDR1 is MDHEN and CDR2 is SYDVKM. The CDR3 contains 15 residues. Trimming removed 7 bases from V and 4 bases from J, with 20 bases in between. The CDR3 DNA is TGTGCCAGCATCCCTAGGGGTCGGAATAGTTACGAGCAGTACTTC. It specifies CASIPRGRNSYEQYF.

In this sample, this clone turned up once. The rearrangement links TRBV27 to TRBJ2-3; 10 nucleotides agree with TRBD2. The CDR3 totals 15 residues. Germline V gene data show CDR1 as MNHEY and CDR2 as SMNVEV (reference sequence). The trim removed 7 bases at V and 2 bases at J, leaving 6 bases unmatched. CDR3 amino acids: CASIAGGLFTDTQYF. The CDR3 nucleotides are TGTGCCAGCATAGCGGGAGGTTTGTTCACAGATACGCAGTATTTT.

Notes on this clone: This specimen includes other DNA sequences encoding the same CDR3. The chain carries TRBV27 and TRBJ2-7; D gene unclear. Germline V gene sequence: CDR1 MNHEY, CDR2 SMNVEV (reference sequence). V dropped 6 bases and J dropped 4 bases, with 10 bases sitting between them. This CDR3 spans 12 amino acids. The CDR3 DNA is TGTGCCAGCAGCACCGGCCTATACGAGCAGTACTTC. This sequence encodes CASSTGLYEQYF.

This clone has just one count. The chain employs TRBV5-5 and TRBJ1-2; weak D call: TRBD1 (6 bases). The V end was cut by 6 bases, the J end by 2 bases, with 17 bases between. The V gene's germline CDR1 is SGHKS and CDR2 YYEKEE (reference sequence). The CDR3 runs 15 residues. This chain's CDR3 is CASNPQGPPNYGYTF. The CDR3 DNA sequence: TGTGCCAGCAACCCACAGGGACCCCCAAACTATGGCTACACCTTC.

The chain links TRBV9 to TRBJ2-7, with D perhaps matching TRBD2 (6 bases). The V and J ends lost 4 bases and 0 bases respectively, with 14 bases between them. CDR1 is SGDLS, CDR2 YYNGEE, per germline. The CDR3 extends over 15 amino acids. Written as DNA, the CDR3 is TGTGCCAGCAGCCCTTTCCGGGACTTCTCCTACGAGCAGTACTTC. This gives the protein CASSPFRDFSYEQYF.

Only one count was recorded for this clone. J is TRBJ2-5 and V is TRBV2; TRBD1 aligns across 9 bases. Trimming removed 4 bases from V and 6 bases from J; junction bases left unmatched: 12. Germline V lookup: CDR1 SNHLY, CDR2 FYNNEI. This CDR3 has 16 residues. The CDR3 spells CASSALSTGGGKTQYF. The CDR3 DNA reads as TGTGCCAGCAGTGCCCTATCCACAGGGGGCGGAAAGACCCAGTACTTC.

The CDR3 DNA is TGCGCCAGCAGTGAAGGGCGGCAGTACGACGAGCAGTACTTC. Protein sequence: CASSEGRQYDEQYF. The J gene is TRBJ2-7, the V gene TRBV10-1, with D unresolved. The V end lost 3 bases, the J end lost 5 bases, and 14 bases lay between the germline ends. The CDR3 sequence is 14 residues long. The germline V gene encodes CDR1 WNHNN and CDR2 SYGVQD (reference sequence).

This clone occurred once. The rearrangement uses TRBV10-3 and TRBJ1-2; D call uncertain. This CDR3 contains 13 residues. Germline V gene data show CDR1 as ENHRY and CDR2 as SYGVKD. V lost 0 bases, J lost 7 bases, and 9 bases lay in between. The CDR3 loop is CAISESVPAGYTF. The CDR3 DNA is TGTGCCATCAGTGAGTCCGTCCCCGCTGGCTACACCTTC.

The chain employs TRBV5-4 and TRBJ1-1, with D unresolved. CDR3 size: 12 residues. Trimming cost V 7 bases and J 7 bases, with 14 bases left between them. Germline values: CDR1 SGHNT, CDR2 YYREEE (reference sequence). CDR3 DNA sequence: TGTGCCAGCGGCCGGGGAGGGCTTGAAGCTTTCTTT. Its translation is CASGRGGLEAFF.

The chain joins TRBV10-3 to TRBJ2-7, with 12 bases matching TRBD2. V shed 0 bases and J 4 bases; nucleotides not matched to a gene: 4. Germline CDR1 is ENHRY and CDR2 is SYGVKD. The CDR3 consists of 16 residues. The CDR3 sequence: CAISESSLAGGYEQYF. The DNA for the CDR3 is TGTGCCATCAGTGAGTCGAGTCTAGCGGGAGGGTACGAGCAGTACTTC.

This clone showed up just a few times. This chain joins TRBV29-1 and TRBJ1-4; D not resolved. V shed 3 bases and J shed 5 bases, with 10 bases lying between them. CDR1 is SQVTM and CDR2 is ANQGSEA in the germline V gene. The CDR3 is made up of 13 amino acids. The CDR3 region is CSVDQDENEKLFF. The DNA of the CDR3 is TGCAGCGTTGATCAGGACGAAAATGAAAAACTGTTTTTT. The variable domain in full, with the rest retrieved from reference TRBV29-1 and TRBJ1-4, is SAVISQKPSRDICQRGTSLTIQCQVDSQVTMMFWYRQQPGQSLTLIATANQGSEATYESGFVIDKFPISRPNLTFSTLTVSNMSPEDSSIYLCSVDQDENEKLFFGSGTQLSVL.

This rearrangement joins TRBV7-9 to TRBJ2-7; 8 nucleotides agree with TRBD1. The V and J ends lost 5 bases and 4 bases, in that order; junction bases with no gene match: 10. CDR3 size: 15 residues. The germline CDR1 and CDR2 sequences are SEHNR and FQNEAQ (reference sequence). The CDR3 coding sequence is TGTGCCAGCAGCCCTCGGACAGGGAAAGTGTACGAGCAGTACTTC. Residues: CASSPRTGKVYEQYF. Looking up the rest from reference TRBV7-9 and TRBJ2-7 gives the full variable domain: DTGVSQNPRHKITKRGQNVTFRCDPISEHNRLYWYRQTLGQGPEFLTYFQNEAQLEKSRLLSDRFSAERPKGSFSTLEIQRTEQGDSAMYLCASSPRTGKVYEQYFGPGTRLTVT.

As DNA, the CDR3 is TGTGCCAGCCGGGACAGGGGCTATCATGAGCAGTTCTTC. It yields the protein CASRDRGYHEQFF. The V call is TRBV13, the J call TRBJ2-1; TRBD1 agrees at 10 bases. There are 13 residues in the CDR3. CDR1 and CDR2 (germline): PRHDT, FYEKMQ (reference sequence). V trimming: 8 bases; J trimming: 8 bases; junction bases outside the gene matches: 6.

V is TRBV6-1 and J is TRBJ1-4; D not resolved. Trimming pared 3 bases from V and 3 bases from J, leaving 17 bases between. This CDR3 region has 17 residues. CDR1 MNHNS and CDR2 SASEGT come from the germline V gene. The CDR3: CASSDWVRQRSNEKLFF. The CDR3 coding sequence is TGTGCCAGCAGTGATTGGGTCAGGCAGCGCTCTAATGAAAAACTGTTTTTT.

The rearrangement uses TRBV9 and TRBJ2-6; no clear D gene. Deletions cut 7 bases from V and 3 bases from J, with 8 bases between. The length of the CDR3 is 13 residues. Germline V lookup: CDR1 SGDLS, CDR2 YYNGEE. Here the CDR3 DNA reads TGTGCCAGCGCCCCCAGTGGGGCCAACGTCCTGACTTTC. This codes for CASAPSGANVLTF.

The rearrangement joins TRBV28 to TRBJ1-5, with D possibly being TRBD1 (6 bases). Germline CDR1 MDHEN, CDR2 SYDVKM. V lost 4 bases and J lost 5, with 12 bases in between. The CDR3 runs 14 residues. Written as DNA, the CDR3 is TGTGCCAGCAGTTCGTACAGGGAGGATCAGCCCCAGCATTTT. Translating it yields CASSSYREDQPQHF.

J is TRBJ1-2 and V is TRBV19; TRBD1 matches at 10 bases. The CDR3 extends over 17 amino acids. With V trimmed by 5 bases and J by 4 bases, 13 bases remained unmatched. Germline V gene data show CDR1 as LNHDA and CDR2 as SQIVND (reference sequence). The CDR3 region is CASSDRGQSDLLYGYTF. The CDR3 DNA is TGTGCCAGTAGTGACAGGGGGCAAAGCGACCTACTCTATGGCTACACCTTC.

A single count supports this clone. The V and J genes are TRBV2 and TRBJ1-1, with 7 bases lining up with TRBD1. CDR1 is SNHLY, CDR2 FYNNEI, per germline. The CDR3 consists of 12 residues. V lost 6 bases and J lost 7; bases outside the gene matches: 5. The CDR3 spells CASRFRDSEAFF. CDR3 nucleotide sequence: TGTGCCAGCAGGTTCCGGGACAGTGAAGCTTTCTTT.

On this clone: It may be a read error: a sequence one base away is much more abundant. Other DNA sequences in this sample translate to the same CDR3. V and J are TRBV5-4 and TRBJ1-5; unclear D gene. V gave up 2 bases and J gave up 4 bases, with 4 bases separating them. Germline assignment: CDR1 SGHNT and CDR2 YYREEE (reference sequence). The CDR3 covers 12 residues. CDR3 coding DNA: TGTGCCAGCAGCTTCGGGAATCAGCCCCAGCATTTT. This sequence encodes CASSFGNQPQHF.

The chain couples TRBV28 to TRBJ1-5; 12 bases map to TRBD1. Germline loops: CDR1 MDHEN, CDR2 SYDVKM. This CDR3 comprises 15 residues. After removal of 5 bases from V and 9 bases from J, the junction contained 8 bases not matched to a gene. The CDR3 spells CASSMTGTGGWPQHF. The CDR3, as DNA: TGTGCCAGCAGTATGACCGGGACAGGGGGCTGGCCCCAGCATTTT.

The chain couples TRBV6-5 to TRBJ1-1; TRBD1 aligns across 9 bases. This CDR3 contains 13 residues. Per germline, CDR1 MNHEY and CDR2 SVGAGI. J gave up 1 base and V 6 bases, and 0 bases lay outside the gene matches. This CDR3 is CASRQGANTEAFF. The CDR3 DNA follows: TGTGCCAGCAGACAGGGGGCGAACACTGAAGCTTTCTTT.